This TCR beta chain is drawn from a study of T cells in Graves' hyperthyroidism and ophthalmopathy. Germline values: CDR1 MNHEY, CDR2 SVGAGI. There are 14 residues in the CDR3. V was cut by 0 bases and J by 5 bases, with 10 bases left in between. The TCR beta CDR3 regions underwent amplification using RNA transcripts as the source. TCR CDR3 regions were first amplified by RT-PCR with HTBI primers. TCRdb ran MiXCR on the multiplex PCR reads and lists one entry per CDR3 protein. The data hold hundreds of thousands of distinct CDR3 sequences, with roughly 46% observed a single time. A few counts support this clonotype.

The TCR was taken from a woman aged 18-35 years with Graves' hyperthyroidism. The sequenced sample consisted of peripheral blood or thyroid tissue (not recorded which). This chain joins TRBV6-5 and TRBJ1-1; D is perhaps TRBD1 (5 bases). Here the CDR3 DNA reads TGTGCCAGCAGTTACTCGATAGGGGAGACTGAAGCTTTCTTT. Its translation: CASSYSIGETEAFF.